This T cell receptor (beta chain) was obtained from a study of T cell repertoires in cytomegalovirus infection. On the study more broadly: Used in the study were CMV epitopes, some recently identified and HLA-C-restricted, others well-studied and HLA-B-restricted. The public TCR beta signatures pointed to both CMV infection and matching HLA type.

As to this clonotype: Its target is unknown.

General study points: In two of eight donors, the top clonotype was HLA-C-restricted CMV-specific.

Germline-derived CDR1 and CDR2 are SEHNR and FQNEAQ (reference sequence). This CDR3 has 13 residues. TCRdb reprocessed the reads via MiXCR and lists one record per CDR3 protein. The sample has about 900,000 distinct CDR3 sequences, less than 35% seen once. This rearrangement joins TRBV7-9 to TRBJ2-7, with D perhaps TRBD1 or TRBD2 (5 bases each). The clonotype comes from a human donor in good health (CMV status not recorded). Some clones in this sample may be carry-over from other donors' samples. The source was cultured CD8+ T cells from PBMCs, collected from culture after CMV antigen stimulation. The CDR3 sequence: CASSLGDLSQQYV. For the CDR3, the DNA is TGTGCCAGCAGCTTGGGGGACCTGTCTCAGCAGTACGTT.